These 6 T cell receptor beta chains originate from one sample sequenced in a study of radiotherapy plus CTLA-4 blockade in lung cancer. Sequenced by immunoSEQ multiplex PCR; TCRdb stores in-frame clones only, minus some. The profile shows approximately 46,000 clones, about 85% of them singletons. The sample consisted of peripheral blood, taken from a patient treated with radiotherapy plus ipilimumab. The receptors stem from a human donor with non-small cell lung cancer whose response to radiotherapy plus ipilimumab could not be evaluated.

The chain couples TRBV7-6 to TRBJ2-2; TRBD2 matches at 12 bases. Germline V CDR1 and CDR2: SGHVS, FNYEAQ. Unmatched junction bases numbered 7, after V lost 2 bases and J lost 3 bases. This CDR3 is built from 18 residues. The CDR3 reads CASSLWPSGRAYTGELFF. The CDR3 DNA reads as TGTGCCAGCAGCTTATGGCCTAGCGGGAGGGCTTACACCGGGGAGCTGTTTTTT.

The chain is built from TRBV4-1 and TRBJ2-1, with 7 bases identical to TRBD2. J lost 5 bases, V lost 5 bases, and 6 bases had no gene match. The CDR3 spans 14 residues. Germline values: CDR1 MGHRA, CDR2 YSYEKL. CDR3 nucleotides: TGCGCCAGCAGCTTTCGAGCGGGGAACAATGAGCAGTTCTTC. Residues: CASSFRAGNNEQFF.

This clone has only one observation. The chain combines TRBV28 with TRBJ2-7; TRBD2 aligns across 7 bases. From germline, CDR1 is MDHEN and CDR2 SYDVKM. This CDR3 spans 14 amino acids. Trimming cost V 1 base and J 4 bases; bases outside gene matches: 4. In nucleotides, the CDR3 is TGTGCCAGCAGTTTATCAGGGAGGGAGTACGAGCAGTACTTC. It encodes CASSLSGREYEQYF.

This chain connects TRBV27 to TRBJ1-2; a weak D match, TRBD1 (5 bases). This CDR3 comprises 12 residues. V shed 3 bases and J shed 6 bases, with 8 bases lying between them. The germline CDR1 and CDR2 sequences are MNHEY and SMNVEV (reference sequence). In nucleotides, the CDR3 is TGTGCCAGCAGTTTGGGGGGTGATGGCTACACCTTC. Translated, it gives CASSLGGDGYTF.

This clone appeared a single time. The chain recombines TRBV4-3 with TRBJ2-5; maybe TRBD1 (6 bases). The end of the DNA aligns better with TRBJ2-7, so the J call may be wrong. In germline, CDR1 is LGHNA, CDR2 YSLEER. This CDR3 region has 15 residues. CDR3 nucleotide sequence: TGCGCCAGCAGCCAAGAGCAGGGGAGCTCCTACGAGCAGTACTTC. Its translation: CASSQEQGSSYEQYF.

The chain employs TRBV5-1 and TRBJ2-1; D may be TRBD2 (5 bases). The germline CDR1 and CDR2 sequences are SGHRS and YFSETQ. CDR3 size: 15 residues. Trimming took 2 bases from V and 5 from J, leaving 14 bases between them. Here the CDR3 reads CASSFFAGGDNEQFF. The CDR3 coding sequence is TGCGCCAGCAGCTTCTTCGCGGGTGGGGACAATGAGCAGTTCTTC.